This T cell receptor beta chain was recovered during a study of cytomegalovirus exposure and HLA in healthy donors. PCR was performed using 60 Vbeta and 13 Jbeta primers. Sequenced by immunoSEQ multiplex PCR; TCRdb stores in-frame clones only, minus some. The data contain 90,000 to 120,000 clones, 81% of them singletons. About this clone itself: The target antigen is unknown.

The study, taken as a whole, reports: As was reported, the classifier diagnosed cytomegalovirus status with high specificity and sensitivity. A few CMV-associated chains proved CMV antigen-specific in vitro. An analysis that came later showed most CMV-associated TCR beta chains appearing HLA-restricted. Fewer N-insertions (relative to the approximately 670-donor mean) were reportedly seen in an Asian-associated ancestry cluster in a later analysis.

The junction had 2 bases not matched to a gene; V was cut back by 5 bases and J by 5 bases. This CDR3 has 13 residues. Germline V gene data show CDR1 as KGHSH and CDR2 as LQKENI. The receptor was derived from a man younger than 45 in good health and CMV-seronegative. Sequenced material: PBMCs. The chain combines TRBV18 with TRBJ1-1; 10 bases align to TRBD1. In nucleotides, the CDR3 is TGTGCCAGCTCAGTGGGACAGGGGACTGAAGCTTTCTTT. Translation: CASSVGQGTEAFF.